Given below is one T cell receptor beta chain in context. The antigen is not known. V lost 6 bases and J lost 2; bases outside the gene matches: 10. Germline CDR1 KGHSH, CDR2 LQKENI. The CDR3 sequence is 15 residues long. The data derive from a study of graft-versus-host responses after intestinal transplantation. The overall study: The transplants performed in recipients were multivisceral, liver-intestinal, or isolated intestinal.

The assay was immunoSEQ multiplex PCR, and TCRdb's table has in-frame clones only and misses some. Among around 69,000 clones listed, 90% were seen once. This sample comprised unstimulated CD8+ T cells sorted from spleen or lymph node cells, obtained before transplant. The chain has TRBV18 and TRBJ2-7; 7 positions agree with TRBD1. The sequence was collected from a human donor who was the organ donor for an intestinal transplant. CDR3 bases: TGTGCCAGCTCCCCCGGGACAGATCACACCTACGAGCAGTACGTC. Amino acids: CASSPGTDHTYEQYV.